This TCR beta chain was found in a study of T-cell reconstitution after alpha-beta-depleted transplantation in children. This clonotype was counted a few times. The TCRbeta library was prepared with unique molecular identifiers. TCRdb reprocessed the PCR reads with MiXCR, giving one entry per CDR3 protein. The top ten hold about 7.3% of the sample, which has under 140,000 distinct CDR3 sequences, about a tenth seen once. This TCR was sampled from a human donor who donated a stem cell graft to a child with acute lymphoblastic leukemia. Specimen: PBMCs from the stem cell graft donor, collected from the stem cell graft.

CDR3 nucleotides: TGTGCCTGGAGCCCTCAGATCACAGATACGCAGTATTTT. It is translated as CAWSPQITDTQYF. The chain employs TRBV30 and TRBJ2-3, with unresolved D. Germline values: CDR1 GTSNPN, CDR2 SVGIG (reference sequence). This CDR3 has 13 residues. The V end lost 3 bases, the J end lost 2 bases, and 9 bases lay between the germline ends.